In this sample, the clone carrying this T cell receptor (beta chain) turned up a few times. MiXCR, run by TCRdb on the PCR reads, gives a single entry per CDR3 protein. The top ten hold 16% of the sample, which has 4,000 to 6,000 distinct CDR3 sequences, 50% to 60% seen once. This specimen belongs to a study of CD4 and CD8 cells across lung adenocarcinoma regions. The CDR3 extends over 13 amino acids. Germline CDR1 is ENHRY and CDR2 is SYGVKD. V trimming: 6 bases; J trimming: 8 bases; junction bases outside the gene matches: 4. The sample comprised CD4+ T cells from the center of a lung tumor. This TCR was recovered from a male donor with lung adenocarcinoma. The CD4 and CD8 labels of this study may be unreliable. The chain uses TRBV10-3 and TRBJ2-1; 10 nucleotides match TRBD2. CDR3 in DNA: TGTGCCATCAGCCCTAGCGGGAGAGATGAGCAGTTCTTC. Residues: CAISPSGRDEQFF.